This T cell receptor beta chain was sequenced for a study of blood T cell repertoires in COVID-19. Looking at the study overall: Sources were T cells, B-cell-depleted T cells, or PBMCs; the material itself was cDNA or gDNA.

Original methodology: Amplifying reference gene primers gave estimates of nucleated cell counts. Produced via immunoSEQ multiplex PCR; TCRdb's table is partial and in-frame only. V, J and clone size are taken as reported in that table, and D and trimming were inferred from the DNA itself. The sample contains a few hundred thousand clones, about 82% of which appear only once. Germline V lookup: CDR1 SGHNT, CDR2 YENEEA. This CDR3 contains 11 residues. The germline V and J ends were trimmed by 0 bases and 8 bases, with 4 bases remaining between them. The sample was peripheral blood. The chain is built from TRBV11-3 and TRBJ1-1; D is unclear. This receptor was identified in a woman aged 50 to 60 with acute or convalescent COVID-19. CDR3 DNA: TGTGCCAGCAGCTTAGATGGCGAAGCTTTCTTT. This codes for CASSLDGEAFF.